The entry below describes one T cell receptor (beta chain). Antigen unknown. V was pared by 0 bases and J by 3 bases, with 3 bases of the junction left unmatched. This CDR3 is built from 16 residues. Germline CDR1 is MNHEY and CDR2 is SVGEGT. This record belongs to a study of metastatic and nonmetastatic thyroid tumors. Study overall: Comparative analysis of repertoires was undertaken across blood and tumor or nodule tissue obtained from malignant and benign thyroid patients. Study findings and constraints: Patients with malignant thyroid tumors reportedly had significantly higher TCR beta diversity than those with benign nodules, in blood and tumor.

TCRdb ran MiXCR on the PCR reads. The sample lists around 23,000 clones, approximately 22% occurring once. No treatment had been given to any patient before thyroid surgery. This sequence was found in a female donor with papillary thyroid cancer or a benign thyroid nodule (not recorded which). Some clones in this sample may be carry-over from other donors' samples. The chain links TRBV6-2 or TRBV6-3 to TRBJ2-7; 12 bases align to TRBD2. The sequenced sample consisted of tumor tissue. The CDR3 here is CASSYSALAGGYEQYF. The CDR3, as DNA: TGTGCCAGCAGTTACTCCGCACTAGCGGGAGGCTACGAGCAGTACTTC.